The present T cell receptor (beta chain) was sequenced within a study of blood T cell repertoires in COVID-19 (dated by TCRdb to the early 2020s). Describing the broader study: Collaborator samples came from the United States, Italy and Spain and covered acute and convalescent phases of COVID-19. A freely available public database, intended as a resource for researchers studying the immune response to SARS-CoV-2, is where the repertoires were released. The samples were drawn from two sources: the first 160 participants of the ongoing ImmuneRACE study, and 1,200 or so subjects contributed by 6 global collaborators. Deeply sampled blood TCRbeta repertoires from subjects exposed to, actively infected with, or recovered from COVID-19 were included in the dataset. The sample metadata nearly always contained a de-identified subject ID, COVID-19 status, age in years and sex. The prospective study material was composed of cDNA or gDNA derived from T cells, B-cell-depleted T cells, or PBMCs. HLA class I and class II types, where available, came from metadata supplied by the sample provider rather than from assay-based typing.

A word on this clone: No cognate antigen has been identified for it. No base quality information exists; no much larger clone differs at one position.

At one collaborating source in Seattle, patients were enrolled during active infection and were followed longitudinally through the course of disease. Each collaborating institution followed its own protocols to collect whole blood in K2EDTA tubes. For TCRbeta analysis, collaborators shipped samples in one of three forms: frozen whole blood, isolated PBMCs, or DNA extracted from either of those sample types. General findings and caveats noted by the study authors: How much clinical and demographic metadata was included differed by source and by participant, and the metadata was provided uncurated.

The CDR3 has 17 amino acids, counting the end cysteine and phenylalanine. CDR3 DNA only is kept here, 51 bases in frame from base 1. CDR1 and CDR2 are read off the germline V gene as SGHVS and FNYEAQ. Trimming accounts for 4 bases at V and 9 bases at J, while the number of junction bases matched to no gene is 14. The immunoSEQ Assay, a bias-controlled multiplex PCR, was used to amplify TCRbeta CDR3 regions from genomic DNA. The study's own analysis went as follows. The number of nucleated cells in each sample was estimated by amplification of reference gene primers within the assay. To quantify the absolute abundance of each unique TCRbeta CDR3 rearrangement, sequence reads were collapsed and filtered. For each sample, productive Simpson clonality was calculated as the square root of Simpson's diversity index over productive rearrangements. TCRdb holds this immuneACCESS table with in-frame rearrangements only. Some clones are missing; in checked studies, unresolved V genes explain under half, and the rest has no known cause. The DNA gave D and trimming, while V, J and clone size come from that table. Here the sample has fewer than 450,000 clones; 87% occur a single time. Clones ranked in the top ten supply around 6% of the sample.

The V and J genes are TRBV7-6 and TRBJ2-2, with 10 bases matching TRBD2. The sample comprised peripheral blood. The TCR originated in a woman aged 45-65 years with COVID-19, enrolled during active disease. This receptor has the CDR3 CASSSPWSGRDHRELFF. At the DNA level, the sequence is TGTGCCAGCAGCTCCCCCTGGAGCGGGAGGGATCACCGGGAGCTGTTTTTT.